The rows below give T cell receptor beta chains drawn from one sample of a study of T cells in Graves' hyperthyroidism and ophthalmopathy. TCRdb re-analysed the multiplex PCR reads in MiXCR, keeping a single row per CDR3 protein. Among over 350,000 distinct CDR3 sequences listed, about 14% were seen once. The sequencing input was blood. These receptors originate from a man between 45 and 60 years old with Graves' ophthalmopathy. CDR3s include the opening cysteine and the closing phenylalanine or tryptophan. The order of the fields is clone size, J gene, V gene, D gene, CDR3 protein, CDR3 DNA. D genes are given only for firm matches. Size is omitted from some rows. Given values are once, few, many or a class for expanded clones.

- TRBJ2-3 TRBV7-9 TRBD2 CASSPTGLAGSLLNGTDTQYF TGTGCCAGCAGTCCGACCGGACTAGCGGGATCTTTACTCAACGGCACAGATACGCAGTATTTT
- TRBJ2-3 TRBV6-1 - CASHLTLASTDTQYF TGTGCCAGCCACCTTACCCTGGCTAGCACAGATACGCAGTATTTT
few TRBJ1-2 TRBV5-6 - CASSFLPDYGYTF TGTGCCAGCAGCTTTTTACCCGACTATGGCTACACCTTC
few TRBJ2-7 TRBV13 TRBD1 CASQGAGQGFGEQYF TGTGCCAGTCAAGGTGCCGGACAGGGATTCGGCGAGCAGTACTTC
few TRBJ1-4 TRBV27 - CASSPTPFLEKLFF TGTGCCAGCAGTCCGACACCCTTTCTCGAAAAACTGTTTTTT
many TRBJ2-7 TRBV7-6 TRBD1 CASSSAGQGPYEQYF TGTGCCAGCAGCTCCGCGGGACAGGGACCCTACGAGCAGTACTTC
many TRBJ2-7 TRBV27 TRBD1 CASSRNLPDRGLEQYF TGTGCCAGCAGTAGGAACCTTCCGGACAGGGGCCTCGAGCAGTACTTC
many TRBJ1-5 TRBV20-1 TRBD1 CSARVGQGSQPQHF TGCAGTGCTAGAGTGGGACAGGGGAGTCAGCCCCAGCATTTT
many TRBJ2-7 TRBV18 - CASSLVRYGEQYF TGTGCCAGCTCACTGGTTAGATACGGTGAGCAGTACTTC
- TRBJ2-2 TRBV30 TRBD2 CAWSVPLREWLTGELFF TGTGCCTGGAGTGTACCGTTGCGGGAGTGGCTCACCGGGGAGCTGTTTTTT
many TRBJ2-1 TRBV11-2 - CASSLDSRISGIPSNEQFF TGTGCCAGCAGCTTAGATTCTCGTATTAGCGGAATCCCCTCCAATGAGCAGTTCTTC
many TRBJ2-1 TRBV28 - CASSFLATSYNEQFF TGTGCCAGCAGTTTCTTAGCGACCTCCTACAATGAGCAGTTCTTC
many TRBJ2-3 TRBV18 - CASSTRTRPGDTQYF TGTGCCAGCTCGACTCGGACTCGACCAGGGGATACGCAGTATTTT